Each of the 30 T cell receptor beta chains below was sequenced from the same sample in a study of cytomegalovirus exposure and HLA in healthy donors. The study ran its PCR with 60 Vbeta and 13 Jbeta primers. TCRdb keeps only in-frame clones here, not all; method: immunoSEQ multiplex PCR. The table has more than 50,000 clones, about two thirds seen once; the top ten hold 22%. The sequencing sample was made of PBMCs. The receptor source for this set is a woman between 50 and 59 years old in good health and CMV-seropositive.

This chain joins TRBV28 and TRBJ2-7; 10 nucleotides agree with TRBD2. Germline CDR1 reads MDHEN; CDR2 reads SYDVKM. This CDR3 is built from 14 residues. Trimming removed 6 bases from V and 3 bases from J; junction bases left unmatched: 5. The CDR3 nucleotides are TGTGCCAGCAGAGCGGGACTAGCGTACTACGAGCAGTACTTC. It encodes CASRAGLAYYEQYF.

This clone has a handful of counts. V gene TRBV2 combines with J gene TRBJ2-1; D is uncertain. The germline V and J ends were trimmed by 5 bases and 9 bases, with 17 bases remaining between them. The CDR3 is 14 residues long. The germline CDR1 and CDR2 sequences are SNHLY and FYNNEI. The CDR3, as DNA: TGTGCCAGCAGTTCACGACTGCCCCGACCTGAGCAGTTCTTC. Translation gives CASSSRLPRPEQFF.

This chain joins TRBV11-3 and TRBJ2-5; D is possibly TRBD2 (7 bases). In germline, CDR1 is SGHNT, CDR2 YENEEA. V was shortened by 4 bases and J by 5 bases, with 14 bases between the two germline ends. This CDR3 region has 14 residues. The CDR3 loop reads CASSSAGAGETQYF. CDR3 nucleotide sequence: TGTGCCAGCAGCTCCGCGGGGGCGGGGGAGACCCAGTACTTC.

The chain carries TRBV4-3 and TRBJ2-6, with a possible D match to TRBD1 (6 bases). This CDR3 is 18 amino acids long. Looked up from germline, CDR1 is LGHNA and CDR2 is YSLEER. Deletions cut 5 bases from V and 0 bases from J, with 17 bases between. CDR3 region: CASSRFQDSNSGANVLTF. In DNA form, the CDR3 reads TGCGCCAGCAGCAGATTTCAGGACAGCAACTCTGGGGCCAACGTCCTGACTTTC.

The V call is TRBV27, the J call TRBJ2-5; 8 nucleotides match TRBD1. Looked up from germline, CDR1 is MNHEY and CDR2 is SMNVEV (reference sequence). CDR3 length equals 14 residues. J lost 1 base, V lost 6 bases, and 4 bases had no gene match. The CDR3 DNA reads TGTGCCAGCAGCCTCGACAGGGGCCAAGAGACCCAGTACTTC. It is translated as CASSLDRGQETQYF.

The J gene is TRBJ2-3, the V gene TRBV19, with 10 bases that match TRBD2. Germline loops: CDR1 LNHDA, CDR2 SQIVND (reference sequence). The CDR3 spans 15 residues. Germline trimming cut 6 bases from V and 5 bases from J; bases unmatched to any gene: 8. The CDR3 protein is CASSVIAGGLDTQYF. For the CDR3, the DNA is TGTGCCAGTAGCGTGATAGCGGGGGGTCTAGATACGCAGTATTTT.

The CDR3 nucleotides are TGTGCCAGCAGCCAAGAATTTGGAGGGGGCGAGGGCACTGAAGCTTTCTTT. This sequence encodes CASSQEFGGGEGTEAFF. The genes are TRBV14 and TRBJ1-1; 7 bases line up with TRBD1. The germline CDR1 and CDR2 sequences are SGHDN and FVKESK. This CDR3 has 17 residues. J gave up 4 bases and V 0 bases, and 11 bases lay outside the gene matches.

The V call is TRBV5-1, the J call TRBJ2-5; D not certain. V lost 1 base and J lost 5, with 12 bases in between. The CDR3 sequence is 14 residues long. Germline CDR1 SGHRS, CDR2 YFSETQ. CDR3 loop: CASSLIHLGETQYF. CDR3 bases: TGCGCCAGCAGCTTGATCCATCTCGGGGAGACCCAGTACTTC.

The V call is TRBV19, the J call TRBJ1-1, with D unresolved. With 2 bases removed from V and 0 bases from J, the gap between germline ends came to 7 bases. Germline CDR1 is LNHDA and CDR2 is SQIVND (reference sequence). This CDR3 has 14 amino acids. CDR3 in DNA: TGTGCCAGTAGTATACCCCTGTTGAACACTGAAGCTTTCTTT. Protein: CASSIPLLNTEAFF.

The CDR3 sequence is CASSSNRESYEQYF. The CDR3 DNA is TGTGCCAGCAGCTCGAACAGGGAATCCTACGAGCAGTACTTC. The chain combines TRBV7-2 with TRBJ2-5; possibly TRBD1 for D (6 bases). The J call is in doubt because the DNA end fits TRBJ2-7 better. CDR1 is SGHTA, CDR2 FQGNSA, per germline. This CDR3 comprises 14 residues.

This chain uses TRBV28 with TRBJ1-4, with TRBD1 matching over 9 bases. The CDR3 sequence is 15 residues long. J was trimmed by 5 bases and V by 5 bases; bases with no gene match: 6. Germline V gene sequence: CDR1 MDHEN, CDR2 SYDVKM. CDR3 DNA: TGTGCCAGCAGTAGCTCCGGGACAGGGAATGAAAAACTGTTTTTT. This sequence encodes CASSSSGTGNEKLFF.

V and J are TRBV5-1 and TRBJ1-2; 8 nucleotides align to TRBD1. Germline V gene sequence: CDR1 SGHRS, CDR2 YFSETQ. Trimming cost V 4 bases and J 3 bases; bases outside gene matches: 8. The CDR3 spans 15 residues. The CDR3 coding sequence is TGCGCCAGCAGCGTGGGACAGGCAAGAGACTATGGCTACACCTTC. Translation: CASSVGQARDYGYTF.

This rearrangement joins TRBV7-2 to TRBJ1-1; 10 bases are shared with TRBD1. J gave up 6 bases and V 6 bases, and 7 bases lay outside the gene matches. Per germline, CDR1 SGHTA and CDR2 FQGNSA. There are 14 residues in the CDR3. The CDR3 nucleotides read TGTGCCAGCAGTCAAAGACAGGGGGCCGCTGAAGCTTTCTTT. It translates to CASSQRQGAAEAFF.

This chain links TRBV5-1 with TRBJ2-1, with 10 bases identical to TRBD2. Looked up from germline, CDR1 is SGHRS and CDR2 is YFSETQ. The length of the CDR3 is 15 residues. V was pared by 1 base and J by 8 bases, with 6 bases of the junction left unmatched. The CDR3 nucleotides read TGCGCCAGCAGCTTGATGAGCGGGGGGGCCGATGAGCAGTTCTTC. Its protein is CASSLMSGGADEQFF. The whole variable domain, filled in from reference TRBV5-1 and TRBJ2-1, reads KAGVTQTPRYLIKTRGQQVTLSCSPISGHRSVSWYQQTPGQGLQFLFEYFSETQRNKGNFPGRFSGRQFSNSRSEMNVSTLELGDSALYLCASSLMSGGADEQFFGPGTRLTVL.

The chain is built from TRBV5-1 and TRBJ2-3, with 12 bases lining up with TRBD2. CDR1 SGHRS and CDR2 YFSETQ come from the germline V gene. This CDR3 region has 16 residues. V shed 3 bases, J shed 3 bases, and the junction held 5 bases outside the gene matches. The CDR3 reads CASSSSSGGATDTQYF. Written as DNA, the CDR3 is TGCGCCAGCAGCTCCTCTAGCGGGGGGGCTACAGATACGCAGTATTTT.

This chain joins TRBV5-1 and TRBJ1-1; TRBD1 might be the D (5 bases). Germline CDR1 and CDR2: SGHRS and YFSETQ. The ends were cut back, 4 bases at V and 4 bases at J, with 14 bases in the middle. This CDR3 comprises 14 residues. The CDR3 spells CASSPGVGGTEAFF. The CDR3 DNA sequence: TGCGCCAGCAGCCCGGGGGTGGGGGGCACTGAAGCTTTCTTT. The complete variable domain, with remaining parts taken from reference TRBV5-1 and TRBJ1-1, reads KAGVTQTPRYLIKTRGQQVTLSCSPISGHRSVSWYQQTPGQGLQFLFEYFSETQRNKGNFPGRFSGRQFSNSRSEMNVSTLELGDSALYLCASSPGVGGTEAFFGQGTRLTVV.

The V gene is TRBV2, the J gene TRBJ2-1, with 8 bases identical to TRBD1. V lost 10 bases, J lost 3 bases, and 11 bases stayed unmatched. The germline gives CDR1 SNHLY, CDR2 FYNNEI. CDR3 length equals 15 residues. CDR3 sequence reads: CATQTGVLNYNEQFF. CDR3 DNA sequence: TGTGCCACACAGACAGGGGTCCTAAACTACAATGAGCAGTTCTTC.

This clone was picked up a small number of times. The CDR3 loop is CASSQQWGQGIYEQYF. CDR3 sequence (DNA): TGTGCCAGCAGCCAACAGTGGGGACAGGGGATCTACGAGCAGTACTTC. The chain uses TRBV7-8 and TRBJ2-7; TRBD1 aligns across 10 bases. This CDR3 comprises 16 residues. J gave up 3 bases and V 5 bases, and 10 bases lay outside the gene matches. Per the germline V gene, CDR1 is SGHVS and CDR2 is FQNEAQ.

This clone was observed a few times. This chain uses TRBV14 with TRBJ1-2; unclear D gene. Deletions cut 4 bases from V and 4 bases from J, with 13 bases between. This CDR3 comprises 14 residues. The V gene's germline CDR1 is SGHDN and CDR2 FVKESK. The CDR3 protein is CASSPYGIAYGYTF. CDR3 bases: TGTGCCAGCAGCCCCTACGGGATTGCCTATGGCTACACCTTC.

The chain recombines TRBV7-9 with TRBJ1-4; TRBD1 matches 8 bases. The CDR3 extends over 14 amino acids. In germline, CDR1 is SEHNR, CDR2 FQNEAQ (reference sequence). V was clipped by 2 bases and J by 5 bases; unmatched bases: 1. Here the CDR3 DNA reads TGTGCCAGCAGCTTAAGACAGGGGAATGAAAAACTGTTTTTT. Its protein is CASSLRQGNEKLFF.

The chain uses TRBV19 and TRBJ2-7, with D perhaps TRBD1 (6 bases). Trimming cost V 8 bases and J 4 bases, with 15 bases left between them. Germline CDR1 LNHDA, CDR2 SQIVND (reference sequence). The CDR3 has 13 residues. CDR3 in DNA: TGTGCCAGTTCCCGACAGGCCCGATACGAGCAGTACTTC. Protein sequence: CASSRQARYEQYF. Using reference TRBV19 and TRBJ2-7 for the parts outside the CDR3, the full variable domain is DGGITQSPKYLFRKEGQNVTLSCEQNLNHDAMYWYRQDPGQGLRLIYYSQIVNDFQKGDIAEGYSVSREKKESFPLTVTSAQKNPTAFYLCASSRQARYEQYFGPGTRLTVT.

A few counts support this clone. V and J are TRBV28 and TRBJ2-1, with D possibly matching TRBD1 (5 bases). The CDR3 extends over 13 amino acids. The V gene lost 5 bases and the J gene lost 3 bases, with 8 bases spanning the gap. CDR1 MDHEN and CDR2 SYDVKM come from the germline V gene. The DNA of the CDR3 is TGTGCCAGCAGTCAGGACAACTACAATGAGCAGTTCTTC. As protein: CASSQDNYNEQFF.

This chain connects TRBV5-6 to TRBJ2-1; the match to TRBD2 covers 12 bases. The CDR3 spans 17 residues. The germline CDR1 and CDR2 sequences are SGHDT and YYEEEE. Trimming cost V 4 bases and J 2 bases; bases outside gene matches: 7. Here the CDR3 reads CASSRLAGAQTYNEQFF. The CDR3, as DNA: TGTGCCAGCAGCCGACTAGCGGGGGCTCAAACCTACAATGAGCAGTTCTTC.

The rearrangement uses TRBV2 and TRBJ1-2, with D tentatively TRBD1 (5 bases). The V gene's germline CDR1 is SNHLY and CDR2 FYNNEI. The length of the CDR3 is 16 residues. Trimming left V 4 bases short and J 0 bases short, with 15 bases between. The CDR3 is CASSGIPDRANYGYTF. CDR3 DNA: TGTGCCAGCAGTGGAATCCCAGACAGAGCTAACTATGGCTACACCTTC.

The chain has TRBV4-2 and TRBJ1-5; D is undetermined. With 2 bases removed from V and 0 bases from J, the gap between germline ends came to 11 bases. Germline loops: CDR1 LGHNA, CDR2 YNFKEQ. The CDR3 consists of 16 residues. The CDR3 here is CASSQSVGISNQPQHF. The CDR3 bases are TGTGCCAGCAGCCAATCTGTCGGGATTAGCAATCAGCCCCAGCATTTT.

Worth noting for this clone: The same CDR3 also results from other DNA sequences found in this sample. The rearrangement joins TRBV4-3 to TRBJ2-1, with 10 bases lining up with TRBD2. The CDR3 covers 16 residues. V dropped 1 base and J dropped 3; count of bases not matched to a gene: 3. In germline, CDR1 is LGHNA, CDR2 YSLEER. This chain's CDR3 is CASSQGSSGGYNEQFF. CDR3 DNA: TGCGCCAGCAGCCAAGGGTCTAGCGGGGGCTACAATGAGCAGTTCTTC.

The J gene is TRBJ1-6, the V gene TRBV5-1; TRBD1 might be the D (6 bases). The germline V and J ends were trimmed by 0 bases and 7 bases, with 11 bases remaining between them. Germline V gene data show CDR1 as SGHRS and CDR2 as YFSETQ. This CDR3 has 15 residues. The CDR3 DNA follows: TGCGCCAGCAGCTTGGAGGGGCAGGGGAATTCACCCCTCCACTTT. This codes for CASSLEGQGNSPLHF.

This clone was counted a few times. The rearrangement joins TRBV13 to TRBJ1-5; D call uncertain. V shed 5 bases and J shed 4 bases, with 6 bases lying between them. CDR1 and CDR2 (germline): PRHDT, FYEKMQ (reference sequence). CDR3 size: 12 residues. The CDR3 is CASSEQNQPQHF. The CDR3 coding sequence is TGTGCCAGCAGCGAACAGAATCAGCCCCAGCATTTT. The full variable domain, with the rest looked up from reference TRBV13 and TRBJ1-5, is AAGVIQSPRHLIKEKRETATLKCYPIPRHDTVYWYQQGPGQDPQFLISFYEKMQSDKGSIPDRFSAQQFSDYHSELNMSSLELGDSALYFCASSEQNQPQHFGDGTRLSIL.

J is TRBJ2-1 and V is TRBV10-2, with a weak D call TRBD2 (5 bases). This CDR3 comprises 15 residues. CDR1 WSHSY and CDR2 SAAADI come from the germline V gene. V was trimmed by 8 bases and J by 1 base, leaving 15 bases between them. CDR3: CASAVGETSYNEQFF. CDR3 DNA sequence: TGCGCCAGCGCGGTCGGGGAGACTTCCTACAATGAGCAGTTCTTC.

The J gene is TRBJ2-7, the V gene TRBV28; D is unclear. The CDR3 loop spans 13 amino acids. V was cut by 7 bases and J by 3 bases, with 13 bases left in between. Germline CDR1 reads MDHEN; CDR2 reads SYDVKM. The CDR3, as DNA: TGTGCCAGCATATCCCCAGTCGACTACGAGCAGTACTTC. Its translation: CASISPVDYEQYF.